Presented here are 7 T cell receptor beta chains from one specimen sequenced in a study of shared clonotypes between healthy human individuals. Clones were read by immunoSEQ multiplex PCR, and TCRdb kept only the in-frame ones, dropping some. The sample lists approximately 1.5 million clones, just under 99% occurring once. Sequencing input: naive CD4+ T cells sorted from blood. Subset described: CD45RA+ positively selected. The receptor source for this set is a man younger than 45 in good health.

V and J are TRBV19 and TRBJ2-1; 8 bases map to TRBD2. Germline V gene data show CDR1 as LNHDA and CDR2 as SQIVND (reference sequence). The CDR3 is 16 amino acids. V lost 5 bases, J lost 11 bases, and 17 bases stayed unmatched. The CDR3 reads CASSSLLSGNLGKQFF. The CDR3 DNA reads TGTGCCAGTAGTTCCCTCCTTAGCGGGAACCTCGGTAAGCAGTTCTTC.

The rearrangement uses TRBV4-3 and TRBJ1-4; D is unclear. The CDR3 loop spans 15 amino acids. V lost 0 bases to trimming and J lost 0 bases, with 5 bases between them. Germline V gives CDR1 LGHNA, CDR2 YSLEER. This chain's CDR3 is CASSQERTTNEKLFF. In DNA, the CDR3 is TGCGCCAGCAGCCAAGAGAGGACAACTAATGAAAAACTGTTTTTT.

The rearrangement uses TRBV5-1 and TRBJ2-4; 8 positions match TRBD2. Trimming took 4 bases from V and 8 from J; bases not matched to a gene: 8. The CDR3 runs 14 residues. The germline V gene has CDR1 SGHRS and CDR2 YFSETQ. The CDR3 DNA reads TGCGCCAGCAGCACGGGACTAGGAGAGGACATTCAGTACTTC. Translation: CASSTGLGEDIQYF.

V usage is TRBV25-1 and J usage is TRBJ2-7; D perhaps matches TRBD2 (6 bases). With 4 bases removed from V and 3 bases from J, the gap between germline ends came to 7 bases. CDR3 length: 12 residues. The germline V gene encodes CDR1 MGHDK and CDR2 SYGVNS. As DNA, the CDR3 is TGTGCCAGCAGTGGGGACTTCTACGAGCAGTACTTC. Amino acid sequence: CASSGDFYEQYF.

This chain uses TRBV10-2 with TRBJ2-7; 8 bases line up with TRBD1. This CDR3 has 12 amino acids. Germline V gives CDR1 WSHSY, CDR2 SAAADI. V gave up 6 bases and J gave up 5 bases; unmatched junction bases: 3. CDR3 nucleotides: TGCGCCAGCAGCCTGACAGGGGACGAGCAGTACTTC. Protein sequence: CASSLTGDEQYF.

The chain links TRBV10-2 to TRBJ2-1; D gene uncertain. Germline V gives CDR1 WSHSY, CDR2 SAAADI. This CDR3 contains 15 residues. Deletions cut 0 bases from V and 4 bases from J, with 10 bases between. CDR3 in amino acids: CASSESMGRYNEQFF. In DNA form, the CDR3 reads TGCGCCAGCAGTGAGTCGATGGGCAGGTACAATGAGCAGTTCTTC.

This clone showed up just once. The chain links TRBV6-5 to TRBJ2-3; a possible D gene is TRBD1 (5 bases). V dropped 7 bases and J dropped 2 bases, with 13 bases sitting between them. Germline V gene data show CDR1 as MNHEY and CDR2 as SVGAGI. There are 14 residues in the CDR3. The DNA of the CDR3 is TGTGCCAGCAAACCCAGGGTTAACACAGATACGCAGTATTTT. Amino acids: CASKPRVNTDTQYF.